A single sample gave rise to the 8 T cell receptor beta chains below, sequenced in a study of blood T cell repertoires in COVID-19. The data were produced by immunoSEQ multiplex PCR, yet TCRdb's version contains in-frame clones alone and is incomplete. This table has 60,000 to 75,000 clones, roughly 70% appearing once. The sample taken for sequencing was PBMCs or T cells enriched from blood (not recorded which). The origin of the receptors is a woman aged 55 to 70 who had been exposed to COVID-19.

CDR3 region: CASSPPGTSGGASYEQYF. The DNA for the CDR3 is TGTGCCAGCAGCCCCCCCGGAACTAGCGGGGGGGCCTCCTACGAGCAGTACTTC. The rearrangement uses TRBV5-4 and TRBJ2-7, with 13 bases that match TRBD2. This CDR3 is 18 amino acids long. V lost 4 bases to trimming and J lost 0 bases; unmatched junction nucleotides: 10. Germline CDR1 SGHNT, CDR2 YYREEE (reference sequence).

V and J are TRBV6-4 and TRBJ1-2; D is perhaps TRBD1 (6 bases). Per germline, CDR1 MRHNA and CDR2 SNTAGT. The V end was cut by 3 bases, the J end by 1 base, with 15 bases between. This CDR3 is built from 16 residues. CDR3 in DNA: TGTGCCAGCAGTGAGACAGGCACCGGTGTTAACTATGGCTACACCTTC. Its protein is CASSETGTGVNYGYTF.

The gene calls are TRBV19 and TRBJ2-3; TRBD2 is a possible D gene (6 bases). Trimming removed 3 bases at V and 0 bases at J, with 10 bases between. Germline assignment: CDR1 LNHDA and CDR2 SQIVND (reference sequence). The CDR3 sequence is 15 residues long. The CDR3 nucleotides read TGTGCCAGTAGTATTGCGGGGAAGAGCACAGATACGCAGTATTTT. This codes for CASSIAGKSTDTQYF.

The rearrangement joins TRBV5-1 to TRBJ1-1, with D possibly TRBD1 on 5 matching bases. Deletions cut 0 bases from V and 6 bases from J, with 12 bases between. Germline V lookup: CDR1 SGHRS, CDR2 YFSETQ. The length of the CDR3 is 14 residues. The CDR3: CASSLVVRASEAFF. Here the CDR3 DNA reads TGCGCCAGCAGCTTGGTAGTCAGGGCCTCTGAAGCTTTCTTT.

The V and J genes are TRBV7-2 and TRBJ2-1; 7 nucleotides agree with TRBD2. There are 14 residues in the CDR3. Germline CDR1 is SGHTA and CDR2 is FQGNSA. With 2 bases clipped from V and 8 bases from J, the junction kept 6 bases outside the gene matches. The CDR3 reads CASSLLGLGDEQFF. CDR3 DNA: TGTGCCAGCAGCTTACTTGGACTAGGTGATGAGCAGTTCTTC. The variable domain in full, completed from reference TRBV7-2 and TRBJ2-1, reads GAGVSQSPSNKVTEKGKDVELRCDPISGHTALYWYRQSLGQGLEFLIYFQGNSAPDKSGLPSDRFSAERTGGSVSTLTIQRTQQEDSAVYLCASSLLGLGDEQFFGPGTRLTVL.

In its sample, this clone was seen many times. The gene calls are TRBV2 and TRBJ2-1, with 8 bases aligning to TRBD1. Germline assignment: CDR1 SNHLY and CDR2 FYNNEI. This CDR3 is 15 amino acids long. The junction had 6 bases not matched to a gene; V was cut back by 6 bases and J by 2 bases. The CDR3 DNA follows: TGTGCCAGCAGAGAACAGGGGGAGACCTACAATGAGCAGTTCTTC. Its protein product is CASREQGETYNEQFF.

This chain connects TRBV7-9 to TRBJ2-5; TRBD2 agrees at 9 bases. Germline-derived CDR1 and CDR2 are SEHNR and FQNEAQ (reference sequence). The CDR3 totals 15 residues. With V trimmed by 5 bases and J by 5 bases, 9 bases remained unmatched. In DNA, the CDR3 is TGTGCCAGCAGCCGACGCGGGGGGGCGGGGGAGACCCAGTACTTC. Its translation: CASSRRGGAGETQYF.

The genes are TRBV7-2 and TRBJ2-2; the D gene is possibly TRBD1 (5 bases). Trimming shortened V by 4 bases and J by 6 bases, and 9 bases separated the two germline ends. Germline CDR1 SGHTA, CDR2 FQGNSA. The CDR3 is 13 residues long. The CDR3 region is CASSSTGPGELFF. The CDR3 bases are TGTGCCAGCAGCTCAACAGGACCCGGGGAGCTGTTTTTT. The full variable domain, in which reference TRBV7-2 and TRBJ2-2 provide the parts outside the CDR3, is GAGVSQSPSNKVTEKGKDVELRCDPISGHTALYWYRQSLGQGLEFLIYFQGNSAPDKSGLPSDRFSAERTGGSVSTLTIQRTQQEDSAVYLCASSSTGPGELFFGEGSRLTVL.